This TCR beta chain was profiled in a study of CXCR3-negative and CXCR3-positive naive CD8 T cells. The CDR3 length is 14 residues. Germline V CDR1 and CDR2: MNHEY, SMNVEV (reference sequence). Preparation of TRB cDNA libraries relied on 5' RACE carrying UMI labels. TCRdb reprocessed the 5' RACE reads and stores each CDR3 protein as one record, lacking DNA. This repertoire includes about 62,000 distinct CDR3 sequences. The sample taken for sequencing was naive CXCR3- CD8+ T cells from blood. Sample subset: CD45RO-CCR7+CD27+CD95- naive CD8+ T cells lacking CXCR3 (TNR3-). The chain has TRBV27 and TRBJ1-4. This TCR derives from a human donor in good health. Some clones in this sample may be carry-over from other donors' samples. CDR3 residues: CASSFGPLSGKLFF.